These 10 T cell receptor beta chains were all obtained from the same sample, sequenced in a study of shared clonotypes between healthy human individuals. The method was immunoSEQ multiplex PCR; TCRdb's version includes in-frame clones alone and lacks a portion of them. The table includes about 1.1 million clones, approximately 80% detected once. The sample taken for sequencing was memory CD4+ T cells from PBMCs. Sample subset: CD45RA-negative fraction. These receptors were collected from a man between 18 and 29 years old in good health. Some clones in this sample may be carry-over from other donors' samples.

The chain uses TRBV29-1 and TRBJ2-3; the match to TRBD2 covers 7 bases. CDR3 length: 13 amino acids. The germline CDR1 and CDR2 sequences are SQVTM and ANQGSEA. J gave up 4 bases and V 7 bases, and 8 bases lay outside the gene matches. The CDR3 DNA follows: TGCAGCGCGAGCGGGGAGCGGGCAGATACGCAGTATTTT. Its protein is CSASGERADTQYF.

V and J are TRBV30 and TRBJ2-7; D is unresolved. V gave up 2 bases and J gave up 0 bases, with 5 bases separating them. Germline CDR1 reads GTSNPN; CDR2 reads SVGIG (reference sequence). The CDR3 loop spans 12 amino acids. CDR3 nucleotides: TGTGCCTGGAGTAGGACCTCCTACGAGCAGTACTTC. Its protein product is CAWSRTSYEQYF.

This clone appeared a single time. This chain uses TRBV7-2 with TRBJ2-2, with D perhaps matching TRBD2 (7 bases). This CDR3 is 13 amino acids long. V was trimmed by 7 bases and J by 7 bases, leaving 13 bases between them. Germline-derived CDR1 and CDR2 are SGHTA and FQGNSA. The CDR3 reads CASTLGGVGELFF. In DNA, the CDR3 is TGTGCCAGCACCCTAGGGGGGGTCGGGGAGCTGTTTTTT.

V gene TRBV5-1 combines with J gene TRBJ2-1, with 8 nucleotides matching TRBD2. The CDR3 loop spans 17 amino acids. Germline CDR1 is SGHRS and CDR2 is YFSETQ. Trimming removed 0 bases from V and 0 bases from J; junction bases left unmatched: 5. Here the CDR3 DNA reads TGCGCCAGCAGCTTGGGGGCGGGACTAGTCTCCTACAATGAGCAGTTCTTC. Encoded protein: CASSLGAGLVSYNEQFF. Using reference TRBV5-1 and TRBJ2-1 for the parts outside the CDR3, the full variable domain is KAGVTQTPRYLIKTRGQQVTLSCSPISGHRSVSWYQQTPGQGLQFLFEYFSETQRNKGNFPGRFSGRQFSNSRSEMNVSTLELGDSALYLCASSLGAGLVSYNEQFFGPGTRLTVL.

This clone has only one observation. This sequence joins TRBV11-2 and TRBJ2-7, with 9 bases that match TRBD1. Looked up from germline, CDR1 is SGHAT and CDR2 is FQNNGV. This CDR3 region has 17 residues. Trimming removed 5 bases from V and 2 bases from J; junction bases left unmatched: 13. CDR3 residues: CASSLTAGQGRPYEQYF. DNA for the CDR3: TGTGCCAGCAGCCTTACCGCGGGACAGGGTAGGCCCTACGAGCAGTACTTC.

The gene calls are TRBV30 and TRBJ1-3; D uncertain. Trimming cost V 5 bases and J 3 bases, with 8 bases left between them. Per germline, CDR1 GTSNPN and CDR2 SVGIG (reference sequence). CDR3 size: 12 residues. CDR3 DNA: TGTGCCTGGGGCGGCGATGGAAACACCATATATTTT. As protein: CAWGGDGNTIYF.

The chain is built from TRBV30 and TRBJ1-5; D is ambiguous. The germline V and J ends were trimmed by 5 bases and 4 bases, with 15 bases remaining between them. The CDR3 is 14 residues long. The germline V gene has CDR1 GTSNPN and CDR2 SVGIG (reference sequence). This chain's CDR3 is CAWGIGELNQPQHF. CDR3 bases: TGTGCCTGGGGGATCGGGGAGCTAAATCAGCCCCAGCATTTT.

The chain couples TRBV28 to TRBJ2-7; D uncertain. The length of the CDR3 is 11 residues. The V gene's germline CDR1 is MDHEN and CDR2 SYDVKM. Trimming removed 5 bases at V and 6 bases at J, with 8 bases between. Here the CDR3 reads CASSPRREQYF. CDR3 bases: TGTGCCAGCAGTCCACGGCGCGAGCAGTACTTC.

This clone was picked up a small number of times. The chain recombines TRBV2 with TRBJ1-5, with a possible D match to TRBD1 (6 bases). The CDR3 is 13 amino acids. V dropped 5 bases and J dropped 10 bases, with 15 bases sitting between them. CDR1 and CDR2 from the germline V gene are SNHLY and FYNNEI. Here the CDR3 reads CASSLDRKGPQHF. The CDR3 DNA reads as TGTGCCAGCAGTTTGGACAGAAAGGGACCCCAGCATTTT.

The chain employs TRBV14 and TRBJ2-1; no clear D. The CDR3 extends over 17 amino acids. Trimming cost V 0 bases and J 3 bases, with 15 bases left between them. CDR1 is SGHDN and CDR2 is FVKESK in the germline V gene. The CDR3 spells CASSQDYGDTYYNEQFF. CDR3 nucleotides: TGTGCCAGCAGCCAAGATTATGGAGATACGTACTACAATGAGCAGTTCTTC.